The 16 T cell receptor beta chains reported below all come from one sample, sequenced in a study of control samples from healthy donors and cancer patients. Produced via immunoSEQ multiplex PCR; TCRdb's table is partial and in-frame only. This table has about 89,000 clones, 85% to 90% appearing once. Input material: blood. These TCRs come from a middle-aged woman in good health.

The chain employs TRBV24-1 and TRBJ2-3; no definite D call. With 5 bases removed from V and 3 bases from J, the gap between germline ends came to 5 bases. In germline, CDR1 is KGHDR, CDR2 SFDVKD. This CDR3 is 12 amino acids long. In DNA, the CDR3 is TGTGCCACCAGTGTTGATACAGATACGCAGTATTTT. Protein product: CATSVDTDTQYF.

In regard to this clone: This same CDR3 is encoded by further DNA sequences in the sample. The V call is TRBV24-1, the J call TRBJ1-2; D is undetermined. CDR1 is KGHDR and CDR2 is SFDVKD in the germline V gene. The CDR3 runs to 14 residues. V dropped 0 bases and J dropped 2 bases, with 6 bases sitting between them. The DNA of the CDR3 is TGTGCCACCAGTGATTTGACGGGAAACTATGGCTACACCTTC. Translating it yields CATSDLTGNYGYTF.

This CDR3 reads CASSLAPHTSDTQYF. DNA for the CDR3: TGTGCCAGCAGCTTGGCCCCTCATACGTCGGATACGCAGTATTTT. The J gene is TRBJ2-3, the V gene TRBV9; D gene uncertain. Deletions cut 4 bases from V and 6 bases from J, with 18 bases between. Per the germline V gene, CDR1 is SGDLS and CDR2 is YYNGEE. The CDR3 loop spans 15 amino acids.

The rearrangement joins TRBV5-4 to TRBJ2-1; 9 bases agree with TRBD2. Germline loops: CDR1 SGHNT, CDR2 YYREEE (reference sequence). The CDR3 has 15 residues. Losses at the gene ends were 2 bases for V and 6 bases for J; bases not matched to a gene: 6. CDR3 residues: CASSLAGGRFNEQFF. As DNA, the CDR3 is TGTGCCAGCAGCTTAGCGGGGGGCCGGTTCAATGAGCAGTTCTTC.

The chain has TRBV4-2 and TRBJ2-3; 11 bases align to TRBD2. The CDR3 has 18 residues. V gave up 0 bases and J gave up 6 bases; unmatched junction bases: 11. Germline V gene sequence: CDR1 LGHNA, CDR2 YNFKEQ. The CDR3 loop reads CASSQDRTSGGQRDTQYF. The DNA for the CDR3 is TGTGCCAGCAGCCAAGATCGAACTAGCGGGGGACAAAGGGATACGCAGTATTTT.

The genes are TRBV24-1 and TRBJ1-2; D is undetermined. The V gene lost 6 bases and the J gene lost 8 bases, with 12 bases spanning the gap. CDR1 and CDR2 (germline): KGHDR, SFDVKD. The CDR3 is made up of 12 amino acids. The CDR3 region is CATSRGTGGYTF. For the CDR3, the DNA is TGTGCCACCAGTCGGGGTACCGGAGGCTACACCTTC.

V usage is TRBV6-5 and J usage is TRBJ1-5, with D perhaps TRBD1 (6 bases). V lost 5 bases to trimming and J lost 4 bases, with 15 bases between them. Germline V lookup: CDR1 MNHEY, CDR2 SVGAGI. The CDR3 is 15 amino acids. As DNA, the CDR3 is TGTGCCAGCAGTCGGACAGCGGCCCAGAATCAGCCCCAGCATTTT. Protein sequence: CASSRTAAQNQPQHF.

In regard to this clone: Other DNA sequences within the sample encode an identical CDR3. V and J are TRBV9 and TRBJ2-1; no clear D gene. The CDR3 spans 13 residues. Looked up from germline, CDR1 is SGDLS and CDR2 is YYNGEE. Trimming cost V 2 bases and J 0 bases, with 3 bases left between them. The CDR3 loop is CASSVGSYNEQFF. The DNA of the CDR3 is TGTGCCAGCAGCGTCGGCTCCTACAATGAGCAGTTCTTC.

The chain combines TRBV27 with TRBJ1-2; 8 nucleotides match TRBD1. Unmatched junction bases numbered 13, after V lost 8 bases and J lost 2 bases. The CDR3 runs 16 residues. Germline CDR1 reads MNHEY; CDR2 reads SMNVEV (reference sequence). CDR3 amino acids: CASWGVGQGANYGYTF. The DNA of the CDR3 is TGTGCCAGCTGGGGCGTGGGGCAGGGGGCGAACTATGGCTACACCTTC.

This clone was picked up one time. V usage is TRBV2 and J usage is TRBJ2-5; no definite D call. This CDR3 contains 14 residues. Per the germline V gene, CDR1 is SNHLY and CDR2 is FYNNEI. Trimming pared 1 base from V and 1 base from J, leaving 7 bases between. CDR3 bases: TGTGCCAGCAGTGAAGAGGGCAGCCAAGAGACCCAGTACTTC. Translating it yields CASSEEGSQETQYF.

CDR3 nucleotide sequence: TGTGCCAGCAGCCAAGCCGGGACAGGAGCTAACTATGGCTACACCTTC. This codes for CASSQAGTGANYGYTF. This chain uses TRBV4-2 with TRBJ1-2; TRBD1 aligns across 8 bases. Trimming removed 1 base from V and 0 bases from J; junction bases left unmatched: 4. The CDR3 is made up of 16 amino acids. Germline CDR1 and CDR2: LGHNA and YNFKEQ.

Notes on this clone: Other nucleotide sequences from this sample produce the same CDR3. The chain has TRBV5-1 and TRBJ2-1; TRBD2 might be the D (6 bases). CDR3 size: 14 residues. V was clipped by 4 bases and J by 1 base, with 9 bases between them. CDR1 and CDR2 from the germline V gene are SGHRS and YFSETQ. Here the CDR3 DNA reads TGCGCCAGCAGCCTAGGAGGGTCCTACAATGAGCAGTTCTTC. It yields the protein CASSLGGSYNEQFF.

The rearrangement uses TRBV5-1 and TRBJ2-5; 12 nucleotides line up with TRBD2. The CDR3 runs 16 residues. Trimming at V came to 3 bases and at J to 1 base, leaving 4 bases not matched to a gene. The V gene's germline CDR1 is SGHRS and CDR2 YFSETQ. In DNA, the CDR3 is TGCGCCAGCAGCTCAGGACTAGCGGGGACCCAAGAGACCCAGTACTTC. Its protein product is CASSSGLAGTQETQYF.

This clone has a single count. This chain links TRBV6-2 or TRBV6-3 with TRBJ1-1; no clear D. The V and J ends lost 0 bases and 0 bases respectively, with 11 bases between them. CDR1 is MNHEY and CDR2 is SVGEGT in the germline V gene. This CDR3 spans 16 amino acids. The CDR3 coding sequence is TGTGCCAGCAGTTACTCGATTTGGCGGTTGAACACTGAAGCTTTCTTT. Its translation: CASSYSIWRLNTEAFF.

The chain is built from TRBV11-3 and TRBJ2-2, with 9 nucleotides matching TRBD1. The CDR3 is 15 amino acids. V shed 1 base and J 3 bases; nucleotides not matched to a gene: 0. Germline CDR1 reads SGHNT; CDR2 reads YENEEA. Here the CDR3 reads CASSLGTGDTGELFF. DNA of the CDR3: TGTGCCAGCAGCTTAGGGACAGGGGACACCGGGGAGCTGTTTTTT. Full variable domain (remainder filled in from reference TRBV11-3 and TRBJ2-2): EAGVVQSPRYKIIEKKQPVAFWCNPISGHNTLYWYLQNLGQGPELLIRYENEEAVDDSQLPKDRFSAERLKGVDSTLKIQPAELGDSAVYLCASSLGTGDTGELFFGEGSRLTVL.

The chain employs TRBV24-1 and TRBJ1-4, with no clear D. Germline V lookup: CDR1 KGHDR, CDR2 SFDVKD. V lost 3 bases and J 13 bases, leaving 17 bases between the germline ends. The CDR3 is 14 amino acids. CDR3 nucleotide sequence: TGTGCCACCAGTGATAACACCGGGCCCCGAAGACTGTTTTTT. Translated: CATSDNTGPRRLFF.